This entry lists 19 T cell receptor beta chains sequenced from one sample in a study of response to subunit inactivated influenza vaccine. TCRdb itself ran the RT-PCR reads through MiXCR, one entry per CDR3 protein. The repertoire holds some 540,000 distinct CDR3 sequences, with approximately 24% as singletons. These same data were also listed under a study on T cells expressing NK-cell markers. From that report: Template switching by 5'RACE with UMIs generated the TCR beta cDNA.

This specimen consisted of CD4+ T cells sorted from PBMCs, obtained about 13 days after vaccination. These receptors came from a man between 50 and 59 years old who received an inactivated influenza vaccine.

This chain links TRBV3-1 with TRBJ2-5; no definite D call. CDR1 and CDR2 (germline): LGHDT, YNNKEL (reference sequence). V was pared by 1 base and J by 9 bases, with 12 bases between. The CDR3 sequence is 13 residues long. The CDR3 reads CASSQAHAVPQYF. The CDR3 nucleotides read TGTGCCAGCAGCCAAGCTCATGCAGTACCCCAGTACTTC.

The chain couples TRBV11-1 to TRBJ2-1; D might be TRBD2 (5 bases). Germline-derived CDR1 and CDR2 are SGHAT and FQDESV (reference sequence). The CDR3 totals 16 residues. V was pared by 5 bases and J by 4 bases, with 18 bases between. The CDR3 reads CASSPDKAERYNEQFF. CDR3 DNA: TGTGCCAGCAGCCCCGATAAAGCGGAGCGATACAATGAGCAGTTCTTC.

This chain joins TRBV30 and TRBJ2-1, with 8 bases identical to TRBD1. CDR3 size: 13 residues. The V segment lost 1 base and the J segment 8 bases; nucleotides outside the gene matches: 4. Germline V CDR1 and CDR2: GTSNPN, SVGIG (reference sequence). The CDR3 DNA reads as TGTGCCTGGAGTGGTCCAGGGGGCGATGAGCAGTTCTTC. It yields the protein CAWSGPGGDEQFF. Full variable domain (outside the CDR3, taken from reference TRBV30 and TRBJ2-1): SQTIHQWPATLVQPVGSPLSLECTVEGTSNPNLYWYRQAAGRGLQLLFYSVGIGQISSEVPQNLSASRPQDRQFILSSKKLLLSDSGFYLCAWSGPGGDEQFFGPGTRLTVL.

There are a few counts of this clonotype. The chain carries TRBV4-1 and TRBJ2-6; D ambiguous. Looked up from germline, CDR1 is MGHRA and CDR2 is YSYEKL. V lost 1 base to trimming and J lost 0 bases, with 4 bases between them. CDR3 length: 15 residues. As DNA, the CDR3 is TGCGCCAGCAGCCAAGTTTACTCTGGGGCCAACGTCCTGACTTTC. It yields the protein CASSQVYSGANVLTF.

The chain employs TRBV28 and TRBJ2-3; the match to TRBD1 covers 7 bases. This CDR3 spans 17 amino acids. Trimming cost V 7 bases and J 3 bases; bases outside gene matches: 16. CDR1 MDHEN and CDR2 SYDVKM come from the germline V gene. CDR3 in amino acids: CASIPHKGGDGTDTQYF. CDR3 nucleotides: TGTGCCAGCATCCCCCACAAAGGGGGCGACGGGACAGATACGCAGTATTTT.

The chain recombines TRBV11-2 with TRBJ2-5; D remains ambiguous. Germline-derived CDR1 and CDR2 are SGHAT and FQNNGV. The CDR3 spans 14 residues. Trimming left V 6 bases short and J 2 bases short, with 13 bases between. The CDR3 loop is CASSKNKAQETQYF. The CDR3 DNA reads TGTGCCAGCAGTAAAAACAAAGCACAAGAGACCCAGTACTTC.

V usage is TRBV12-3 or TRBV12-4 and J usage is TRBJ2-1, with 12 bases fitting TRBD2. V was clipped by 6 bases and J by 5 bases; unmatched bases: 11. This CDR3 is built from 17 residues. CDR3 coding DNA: TGTGCCAGCAGAGCACCGGGACTAGCGGGTCCCAACAATGAGCAGTTCTTC. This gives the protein CASRAPGLAGPNNEQFF.

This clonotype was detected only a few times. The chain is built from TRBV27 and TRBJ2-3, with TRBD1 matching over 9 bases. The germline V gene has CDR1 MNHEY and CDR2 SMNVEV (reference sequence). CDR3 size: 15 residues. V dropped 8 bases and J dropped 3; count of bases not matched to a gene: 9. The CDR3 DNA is TGTGCCAGCTCTTTAACAGGGGGCCAGACAGATACGCAGTATTTT. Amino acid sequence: CASSLTGGQTDTQYF.

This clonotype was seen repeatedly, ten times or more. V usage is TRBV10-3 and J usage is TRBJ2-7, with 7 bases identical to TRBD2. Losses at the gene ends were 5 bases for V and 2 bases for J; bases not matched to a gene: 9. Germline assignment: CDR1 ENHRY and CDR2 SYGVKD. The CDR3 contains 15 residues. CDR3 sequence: CAISPVGGRPYEQYF. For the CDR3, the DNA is TGTGCCATCAGTCCTGTGGGAGGGCGACCCTACGAGCAGTACTTC.

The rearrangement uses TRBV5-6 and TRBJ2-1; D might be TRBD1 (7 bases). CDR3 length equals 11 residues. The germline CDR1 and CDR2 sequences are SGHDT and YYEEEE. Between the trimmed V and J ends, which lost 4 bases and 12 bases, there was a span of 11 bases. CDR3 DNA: TGTGCCAGCAGCGCGGGGACAGTGCAGTTCTTC. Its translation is CASSAGTVQFF.

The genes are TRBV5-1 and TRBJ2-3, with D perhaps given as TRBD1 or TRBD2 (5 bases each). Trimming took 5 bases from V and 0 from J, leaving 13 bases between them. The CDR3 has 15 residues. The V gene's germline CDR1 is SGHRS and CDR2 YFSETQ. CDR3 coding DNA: TGCGCCAGCAGACTAGACAGCCCTAGCACAGATACGCAGTATTTT. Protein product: CASRLDSPSTDTQYF.

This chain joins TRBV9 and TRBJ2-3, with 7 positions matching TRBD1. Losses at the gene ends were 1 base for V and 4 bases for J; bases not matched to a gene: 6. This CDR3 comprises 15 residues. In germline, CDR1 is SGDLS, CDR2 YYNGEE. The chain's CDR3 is CASSVNRGSSDTQYF. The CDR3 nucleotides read TGTGCCAGCAGCGTAAACAGGGGATCGTCAGATACGCAGTATTTT.

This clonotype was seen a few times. CDR3 protein: CASADTATNEKLFF. CDR3 bases: TGTGCCAGCGCTGACACCGCAACTAATGAAAAACTGTTTTTT. The chain recombines TRBV28 with TRBJ1-4; D remains ambiguous. The germline V gene encodes CDR1 MDHEN and CDR2 SYDVKM. The CDR3 runs 14 residues. Trimming took 8 bases from V and 0 from J, leaving 10 bases between them.

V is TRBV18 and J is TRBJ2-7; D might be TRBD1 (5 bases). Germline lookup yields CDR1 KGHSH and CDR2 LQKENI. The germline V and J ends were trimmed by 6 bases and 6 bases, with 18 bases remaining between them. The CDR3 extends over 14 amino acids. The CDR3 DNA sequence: TGTGCCAGCTCGCCTGGCAGCCAGGGCGGCGAGCAGTACTTC. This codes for CASSPGSQGGEQYF.

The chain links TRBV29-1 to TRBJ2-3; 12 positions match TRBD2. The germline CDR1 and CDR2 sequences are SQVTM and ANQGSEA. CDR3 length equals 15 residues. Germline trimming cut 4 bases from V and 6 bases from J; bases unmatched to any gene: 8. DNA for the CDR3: TGCAGCGTTGCGACTAGCGGGAGTTCATTGGATACGCAGTATTTT. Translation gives CSVATSGSSLDTQYF.

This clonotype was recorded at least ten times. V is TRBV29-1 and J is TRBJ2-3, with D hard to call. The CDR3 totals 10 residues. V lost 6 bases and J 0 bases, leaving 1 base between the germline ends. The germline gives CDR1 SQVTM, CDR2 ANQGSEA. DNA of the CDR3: TGCAGCGTGAGCACAGATACGCAGTATTTT. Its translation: CSVSTDTQYF.

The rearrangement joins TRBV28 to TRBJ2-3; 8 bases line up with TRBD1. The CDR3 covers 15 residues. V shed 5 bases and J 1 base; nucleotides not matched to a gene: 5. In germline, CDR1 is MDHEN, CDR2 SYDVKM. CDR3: CASSTRGLGTDTQYF. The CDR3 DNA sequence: TGTGCCAGCAGTACCAGGGGGCTCGGCACAGATACGCAGTATTTT.

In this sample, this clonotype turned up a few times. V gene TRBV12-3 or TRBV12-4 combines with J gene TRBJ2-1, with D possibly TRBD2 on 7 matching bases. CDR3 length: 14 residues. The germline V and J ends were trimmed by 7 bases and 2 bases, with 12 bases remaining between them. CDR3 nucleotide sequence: TGTGCCAGCACCAGAGGGGGGGCCTACAATGAGCAGTTCTTC. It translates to CASTRGGAYNEQFF.

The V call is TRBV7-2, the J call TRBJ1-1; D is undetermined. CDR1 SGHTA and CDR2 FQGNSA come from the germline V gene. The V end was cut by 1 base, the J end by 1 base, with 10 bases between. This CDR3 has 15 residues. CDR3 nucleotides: TGTGCCAGCAGCTTAGTGCCCGGTCAGAACACTGAAGCTTTCTTT. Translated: CASSLVPGQNTEAFF.